Here is one T cell receptor (beta chain) with its context. As yet, its antigen is unknown. This entry is derived from a study of Tregs in tolerant kidney transplant recipients. Mixed chimerism was transient after nonmyeloablative marrow transplants from related graft donors. Assay used: immunoSEQ multiplex PCR; TCRdb lists only in-frame clones, some missing. Of tens of thousands of clones listed, 93% were seen once; the top ten hold roughly 1.7%. Looked up from germline, CDR1 is SQVTM and CDR2 is ANQGSEA. The CDR3 has 13 amino acids. Trimming at V came to 3 bases and at J to 2 bases, leaving 4 bases not matched to a gene. General study findings and limits: Few patients were studied, so findings need validation in larger groups.

The sequence was obtained from a human patient who received a combined kidney and bone marrow transplant. Some T cells here may be from the graft donor. V is TRBV29-1 and J is TRBJ2-7, with 7 bases lining up with TRBD2. This specimen was CD4+ T cells from blood (PBMCs), taken 12 months after the transplant. The CDR3 DNA reads TGCAGCGTTGAGCAGGGAGGGGCCTACGAGCAGTACTTC. This gives the protein CSVEQGGAYEQYF.